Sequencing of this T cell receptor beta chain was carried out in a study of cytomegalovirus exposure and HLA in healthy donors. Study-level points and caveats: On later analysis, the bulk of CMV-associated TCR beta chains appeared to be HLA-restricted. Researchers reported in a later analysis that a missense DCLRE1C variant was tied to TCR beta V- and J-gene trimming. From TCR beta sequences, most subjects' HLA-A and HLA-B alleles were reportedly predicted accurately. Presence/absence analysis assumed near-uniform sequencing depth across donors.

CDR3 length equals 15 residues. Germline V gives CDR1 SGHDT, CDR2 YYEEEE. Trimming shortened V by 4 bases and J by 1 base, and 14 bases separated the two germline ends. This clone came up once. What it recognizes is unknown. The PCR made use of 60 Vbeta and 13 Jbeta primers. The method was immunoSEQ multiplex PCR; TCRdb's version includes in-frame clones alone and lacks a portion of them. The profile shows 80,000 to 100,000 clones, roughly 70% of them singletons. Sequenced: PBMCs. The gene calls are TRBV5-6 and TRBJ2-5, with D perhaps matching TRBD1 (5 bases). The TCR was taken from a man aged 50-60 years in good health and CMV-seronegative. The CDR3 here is CASSPKGKAQETQYF. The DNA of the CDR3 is TGTGCCAGCAGCCCCAAGGGGAAGGCCCAAGAGACCCAGTACTTC.